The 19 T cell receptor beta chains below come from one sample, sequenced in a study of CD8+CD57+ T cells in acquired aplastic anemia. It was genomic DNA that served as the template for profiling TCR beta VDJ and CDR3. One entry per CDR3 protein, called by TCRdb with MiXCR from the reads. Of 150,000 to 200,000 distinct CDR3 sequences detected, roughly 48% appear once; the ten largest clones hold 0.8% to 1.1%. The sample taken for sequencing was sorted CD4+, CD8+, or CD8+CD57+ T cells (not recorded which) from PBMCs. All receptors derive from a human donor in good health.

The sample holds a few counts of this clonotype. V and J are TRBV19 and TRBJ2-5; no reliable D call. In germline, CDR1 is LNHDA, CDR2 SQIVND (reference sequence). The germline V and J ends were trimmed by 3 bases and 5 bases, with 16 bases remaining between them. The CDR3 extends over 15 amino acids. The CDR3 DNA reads TGTGCCAGTAGTATCTCATCTCGTTACGGGGAGACCCAGTACTTC. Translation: CASSISSRYGETQYF.

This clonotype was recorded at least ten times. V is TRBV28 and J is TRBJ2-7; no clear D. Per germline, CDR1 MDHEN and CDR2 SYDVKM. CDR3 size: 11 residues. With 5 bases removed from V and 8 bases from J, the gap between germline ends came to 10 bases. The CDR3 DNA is TGTGCCAGCAGTCCTAGAGACCAGCAGTACTTC. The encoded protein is CASSPRDQQYF.

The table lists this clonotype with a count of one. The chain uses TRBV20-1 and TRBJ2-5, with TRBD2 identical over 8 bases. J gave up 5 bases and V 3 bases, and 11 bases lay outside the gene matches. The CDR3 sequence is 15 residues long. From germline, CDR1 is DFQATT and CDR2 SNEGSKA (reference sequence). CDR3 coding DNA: TGCAGTGCTAGTGATCCCCCGGGACTAGGGGAGACCCAGTACTTC. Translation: CSASDPPGLGETQYF.

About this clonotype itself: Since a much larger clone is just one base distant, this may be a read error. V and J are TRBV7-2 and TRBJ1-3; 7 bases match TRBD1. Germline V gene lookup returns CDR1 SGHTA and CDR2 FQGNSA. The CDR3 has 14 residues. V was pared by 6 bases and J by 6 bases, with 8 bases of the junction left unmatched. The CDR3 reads CASSRGGDENTIYF. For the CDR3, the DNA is TGTGCCAGCAGTAGAGGGGGCGACGAAAACACCATATATTTT.

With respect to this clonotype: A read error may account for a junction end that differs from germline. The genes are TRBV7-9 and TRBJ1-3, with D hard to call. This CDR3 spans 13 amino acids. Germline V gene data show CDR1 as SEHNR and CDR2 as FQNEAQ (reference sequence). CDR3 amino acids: CASSLAGGDTIYF. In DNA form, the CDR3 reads TGTGCCAGCAGCTTAGCGGGTGGAGACACCATATATTTT.

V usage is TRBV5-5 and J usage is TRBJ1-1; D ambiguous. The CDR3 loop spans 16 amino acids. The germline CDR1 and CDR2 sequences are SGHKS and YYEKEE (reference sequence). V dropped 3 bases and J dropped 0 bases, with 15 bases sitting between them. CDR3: CASSSSPQNLNTEAFF. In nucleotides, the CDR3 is TGTGCCAGCAGCTCCTCTCCACAAAACCTGAACACTGAAGCTTTCTTT. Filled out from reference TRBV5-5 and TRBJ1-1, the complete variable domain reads DAGVTQSPTHLIKTRGQQVTLRCSPISGHKSVSWYQQVLGQGPQFIFQYYEKEERGRGNFPDRFSARQFPNYSSELNVNALLLGDSALYLCASSSSPQNLNTEAFFGQGTRLTVV.

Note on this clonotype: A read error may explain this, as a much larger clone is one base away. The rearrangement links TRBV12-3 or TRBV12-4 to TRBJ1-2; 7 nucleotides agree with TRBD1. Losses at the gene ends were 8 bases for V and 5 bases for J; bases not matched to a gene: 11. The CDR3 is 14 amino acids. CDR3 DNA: TGTGCCAGCGCGGCTCACGGGACAGATTATGGCTACACCTTC. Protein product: CASAAHGTDYGYTF.

In nucleotides, the CDR3 is TGTGCCAGCAGTGGGCCAGCGGGGGGGGCCGACGAGCAGTACTTC. It yields the protein CASSGPAGGADEQYF. The chain is built from TRBV2 and TRBJ2-7; 10 bases align to TRBD2. Germline assignment: CDR1 SNHLY and CDR2 FYNNEI. There are 15 residues in the CDR3. V gave up 4 bases and J gave up 5 bases; unmatched junction bases: 8.

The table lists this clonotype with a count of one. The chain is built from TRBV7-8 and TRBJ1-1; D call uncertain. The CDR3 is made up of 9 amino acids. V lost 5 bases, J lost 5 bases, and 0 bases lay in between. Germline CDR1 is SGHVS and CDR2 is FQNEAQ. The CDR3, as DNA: TGTGCCAGCAGCACTGAAGCTTTCTTT. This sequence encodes CASSTEAFF.

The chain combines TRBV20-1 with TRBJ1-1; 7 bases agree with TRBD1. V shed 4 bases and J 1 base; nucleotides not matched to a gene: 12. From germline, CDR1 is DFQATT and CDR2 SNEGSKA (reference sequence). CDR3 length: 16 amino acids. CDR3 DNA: TGCAGTGCTAAGGGGGAATTCGGGACAGCGAACACTGAAGCTTTCTTT. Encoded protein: CSAKGEFGTANTEAFF.

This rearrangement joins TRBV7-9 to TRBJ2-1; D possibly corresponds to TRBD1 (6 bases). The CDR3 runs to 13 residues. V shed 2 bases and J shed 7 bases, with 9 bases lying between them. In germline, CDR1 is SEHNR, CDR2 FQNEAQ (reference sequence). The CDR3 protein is CASSLTGMNEQFF. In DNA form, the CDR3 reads TGTGCCAGCAGCTTAACAGGGATGAATGAGCAGTTCTTC.

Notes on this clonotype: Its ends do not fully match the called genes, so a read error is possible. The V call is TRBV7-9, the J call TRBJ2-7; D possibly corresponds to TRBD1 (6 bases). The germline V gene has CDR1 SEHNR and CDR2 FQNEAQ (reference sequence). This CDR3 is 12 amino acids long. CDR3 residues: CASSLGMTGFGF. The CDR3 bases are TGTGCCAGCAGCTTAGGCATGACAGGATTCGGTTTC.

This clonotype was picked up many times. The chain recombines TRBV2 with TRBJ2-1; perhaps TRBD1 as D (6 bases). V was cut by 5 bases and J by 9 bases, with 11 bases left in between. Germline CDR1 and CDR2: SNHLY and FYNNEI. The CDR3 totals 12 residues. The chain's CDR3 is CASSPQGFEQFF. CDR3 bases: TGTGCCAGCAGTCCCCAGGGGTTTGAGCAGTTCTTC.

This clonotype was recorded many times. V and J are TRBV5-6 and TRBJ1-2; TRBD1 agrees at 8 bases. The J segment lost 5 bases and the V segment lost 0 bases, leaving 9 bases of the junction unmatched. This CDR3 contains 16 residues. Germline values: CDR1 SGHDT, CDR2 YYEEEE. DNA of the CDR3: TGTGCCAGCAGCTTGGTCACCGGGACAGGTATTTATGGCTACACCTTC. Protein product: CASSLVTGTGIYGYTF.

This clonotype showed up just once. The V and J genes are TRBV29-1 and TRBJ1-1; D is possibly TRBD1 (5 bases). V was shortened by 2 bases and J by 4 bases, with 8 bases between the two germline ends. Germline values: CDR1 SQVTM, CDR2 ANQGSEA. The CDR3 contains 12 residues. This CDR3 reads CSVETGSTEAFF. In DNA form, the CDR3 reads TGCAGCGTTGAAACAGGAAGCACTGAAGCTTTCTTT. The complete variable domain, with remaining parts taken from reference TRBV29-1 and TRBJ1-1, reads SAVISQKPSRDICQRGTSLTIQCQVDSQVTMMFWYRQQPGQSLTLIATANQGSEATYESGFVIDKFPISRPNLTFSTLTVSNMSPEDSSIYLCSVETGSTEAFFGQGTRLTVV.

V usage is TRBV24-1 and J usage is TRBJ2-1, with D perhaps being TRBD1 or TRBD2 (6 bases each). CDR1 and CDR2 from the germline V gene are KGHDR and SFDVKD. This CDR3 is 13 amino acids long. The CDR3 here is CARGASNYNEQFF. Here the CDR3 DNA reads TGTGCTAGGGGGGCTAGCAACTACAATGAGCAGTTCTTC.

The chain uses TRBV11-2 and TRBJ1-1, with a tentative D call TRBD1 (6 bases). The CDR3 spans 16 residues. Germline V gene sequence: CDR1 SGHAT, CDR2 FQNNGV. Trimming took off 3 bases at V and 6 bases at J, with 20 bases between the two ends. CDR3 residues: CASSLNRVGAWAEAFF. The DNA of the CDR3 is TGTGCCAGCAGCTTGAACAGGGTGGGAGCCTGGGCTGAAGCTTTCTTT.

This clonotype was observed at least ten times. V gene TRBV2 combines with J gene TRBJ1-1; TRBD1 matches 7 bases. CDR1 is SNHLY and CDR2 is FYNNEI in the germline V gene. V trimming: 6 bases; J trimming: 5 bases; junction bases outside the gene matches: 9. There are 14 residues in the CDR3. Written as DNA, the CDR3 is TGTGCCAGCAGCCTAAGACAGGGAGTTACTGAAGCTTTCTTT. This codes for CASSLRQGVTEAFF.

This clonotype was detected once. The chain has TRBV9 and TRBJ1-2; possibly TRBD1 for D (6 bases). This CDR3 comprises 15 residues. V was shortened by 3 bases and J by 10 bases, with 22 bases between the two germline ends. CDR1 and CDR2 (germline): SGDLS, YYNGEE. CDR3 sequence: CASSAGGGPGHDYTF. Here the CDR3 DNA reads TGTGCCAGCAGCGCGGGGGGGGGGCCGGGGCACGACTACACCTTC.